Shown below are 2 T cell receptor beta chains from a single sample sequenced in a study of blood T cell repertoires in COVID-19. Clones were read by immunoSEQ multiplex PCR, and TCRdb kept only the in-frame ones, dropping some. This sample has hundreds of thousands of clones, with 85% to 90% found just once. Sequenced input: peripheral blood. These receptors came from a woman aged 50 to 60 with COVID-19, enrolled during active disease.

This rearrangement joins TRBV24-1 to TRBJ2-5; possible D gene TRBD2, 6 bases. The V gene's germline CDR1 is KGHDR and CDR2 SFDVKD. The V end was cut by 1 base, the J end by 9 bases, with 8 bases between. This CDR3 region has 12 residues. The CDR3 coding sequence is TGTGCCACCAGTGATTTTCGGGGGTCCCAGTACTTC. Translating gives CATSDFRGSQYF.

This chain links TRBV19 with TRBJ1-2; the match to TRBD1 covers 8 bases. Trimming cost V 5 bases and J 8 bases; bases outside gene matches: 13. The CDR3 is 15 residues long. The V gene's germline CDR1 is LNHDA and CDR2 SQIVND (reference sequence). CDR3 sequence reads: CASSGYQGAQGGYTF. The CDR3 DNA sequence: TGTGCCAGTAGTGGATATCAGGGGGCGCAGGGAGGCTACACCTTC.